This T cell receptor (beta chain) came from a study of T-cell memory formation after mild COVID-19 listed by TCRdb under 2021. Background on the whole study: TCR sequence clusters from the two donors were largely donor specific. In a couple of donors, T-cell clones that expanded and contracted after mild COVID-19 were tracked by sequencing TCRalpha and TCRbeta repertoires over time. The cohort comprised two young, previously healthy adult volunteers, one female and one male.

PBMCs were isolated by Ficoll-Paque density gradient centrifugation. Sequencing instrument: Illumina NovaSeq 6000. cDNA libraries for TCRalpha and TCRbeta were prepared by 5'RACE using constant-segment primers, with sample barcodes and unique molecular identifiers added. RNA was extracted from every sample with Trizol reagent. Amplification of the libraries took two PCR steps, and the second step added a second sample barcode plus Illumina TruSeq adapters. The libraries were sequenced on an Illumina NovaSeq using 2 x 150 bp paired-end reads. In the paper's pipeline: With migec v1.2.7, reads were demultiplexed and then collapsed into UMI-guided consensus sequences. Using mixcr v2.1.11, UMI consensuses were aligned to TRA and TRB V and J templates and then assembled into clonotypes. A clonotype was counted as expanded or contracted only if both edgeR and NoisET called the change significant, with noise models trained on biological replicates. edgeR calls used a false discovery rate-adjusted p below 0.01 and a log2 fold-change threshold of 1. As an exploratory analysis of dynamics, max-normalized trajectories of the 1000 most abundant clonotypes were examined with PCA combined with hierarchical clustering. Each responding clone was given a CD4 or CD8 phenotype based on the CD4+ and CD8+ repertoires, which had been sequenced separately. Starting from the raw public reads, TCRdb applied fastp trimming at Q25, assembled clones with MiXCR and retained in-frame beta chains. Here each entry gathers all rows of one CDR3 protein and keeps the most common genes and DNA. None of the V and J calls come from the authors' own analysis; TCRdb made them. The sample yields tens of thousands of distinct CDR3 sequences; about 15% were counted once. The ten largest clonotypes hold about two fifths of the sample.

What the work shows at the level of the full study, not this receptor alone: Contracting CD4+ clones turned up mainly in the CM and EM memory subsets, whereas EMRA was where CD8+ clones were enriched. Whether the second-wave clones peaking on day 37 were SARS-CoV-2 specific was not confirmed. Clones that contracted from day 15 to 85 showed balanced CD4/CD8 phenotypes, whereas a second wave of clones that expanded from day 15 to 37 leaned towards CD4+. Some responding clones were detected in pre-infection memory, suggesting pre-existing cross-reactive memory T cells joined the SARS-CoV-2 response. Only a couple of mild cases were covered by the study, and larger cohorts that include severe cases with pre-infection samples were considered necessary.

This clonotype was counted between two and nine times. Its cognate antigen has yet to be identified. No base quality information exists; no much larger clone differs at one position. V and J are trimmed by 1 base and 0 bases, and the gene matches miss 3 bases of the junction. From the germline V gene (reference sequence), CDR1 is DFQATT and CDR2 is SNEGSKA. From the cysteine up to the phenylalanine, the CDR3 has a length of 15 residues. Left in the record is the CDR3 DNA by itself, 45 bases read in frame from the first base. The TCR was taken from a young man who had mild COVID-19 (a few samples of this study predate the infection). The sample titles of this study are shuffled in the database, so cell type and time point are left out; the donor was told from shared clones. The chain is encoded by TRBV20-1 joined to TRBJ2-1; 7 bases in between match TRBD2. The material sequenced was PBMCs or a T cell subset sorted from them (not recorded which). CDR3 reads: CSARVGGSSYNEQFF. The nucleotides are TGCAGTGCTAGAGTTGGCGGGAGCTCCTACAATGAGCAGTTCTTC.